This T cell receptor beta chain comes out of a study of shared clonotypes between healthy human individuals. Libraries were prepared by immunoSEQ multiplex PCR; TCRdb keeps only in-frame clonotypes and omits some of them. Of some 490,000 clones detected, roughly 80% appear once; the ten largest clones hold 12%. Some 90 million PBMCs went into genomic DNA for unsorted samples. Details on this clone: This likely traces to a read error, being one base from a far larger clone. Other DNA sequences from this sample encode an identical CDR3 as well.

Germline CDR1 SQVTM, CDR2 ANQGSEA. This CDR3 contains 13 residues. The receptor was derived from a woman in her 40s in good health. Some clones in this sample may be carry-over from other donors' samples. J is TRBJ1-2 and V is TRBV29-1; perhaps TRBD1 as D (5 bases). The sequenced material came from PBMCs. CDR3 sequence (DNA): TGCAGCGTGGGGGTTTCGGGCGACTATGGCTACACCTTT. This gives the protein CSVGVSGDYGYTF.